A single T cell receptor beta chain is shown here with its context. Its target is not known. Unmatched junction bases numbered 4, after V lost 9 bases and J lost 1 base. The CDR3 has 13 residues. Per germline, CDR1 ENHRY and CDR2 SYGVKD. This entry comes from a study of shared clonotypes between healthy human individuals. Study-wide points: With few donors, the genetic and exposure-history diversity represented was limited.

Assay used: immunoSEQ multiplex PCR; TCRdb lists only in-frame clones, some missing. Of 1.4 million or so clones in the sample, approximately 98.5% were seen once. Input material: naive CD4+ T cells sorted from blood. As to subset: CD45RA+ positively selected. This sequence originates from a man under 40 in good health. V and J are TRBV10-3 and TRBJ2-5, with 8 bases matching TRBD2. CDR3 sequence reads: CAMKREGQETQYF. The CDR3 bases are TGTGCCATGAAACGGGAGGGCCAAGAGACCCAGTACTTC.